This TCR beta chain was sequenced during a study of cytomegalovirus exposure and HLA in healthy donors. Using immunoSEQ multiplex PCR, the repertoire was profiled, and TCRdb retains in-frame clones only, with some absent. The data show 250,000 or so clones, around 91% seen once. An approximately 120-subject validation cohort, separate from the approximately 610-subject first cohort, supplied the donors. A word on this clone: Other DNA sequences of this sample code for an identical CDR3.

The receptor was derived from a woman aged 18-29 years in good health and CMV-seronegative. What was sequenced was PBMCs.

The CDR3 DNA follows: TGTGCCAGCAGCTTTGAGCGGAACACTGAAGCTTTCTTT. This codes for CASSFERNTEAFF. This chain uses TRBV7-9 with TRBJ1-1, with D uncertain. The CDR3 has 13 amino acids. V was cut by 3 bases and J by 1 base, with 6 bases left in between. Looked up from germline, CDR1 is SEHNR and CDR2 is FQNEAQ (reference sequence). Variable domain in full (rest from reference TRBV7-9 and TRBJ1-1): DTGVSQNPRHKITKRGQNVTFRCDPISEHNRLYWYRQTLGQGPEFLTYFQNEAQLEKSRLLSDRFSAERPKGSFSTLEIQRTEQGDSAMYLCASSFERNTEAFFGQGTRLTVV.